The 6 T cell receptor beta chains presented below share a single source sample, sequenced in a study of cytomegalovirus exposure and HLA in healthy donors. The study ran its PCR with 60 Vbeta and 13 Jbeta primers. The protocol was immunoSEQ multiplex PCR, while the TCRdb copy is restricted to in-frame clones and leaves out a portion. The sample lists about 130,000 clones; more than 15% were seen once. Sequencing used PBMCs. The receptor set was obtained from a female donor in good health and CMV-seropositive.

The chain combines TRBV30 with TRBJ2-1; 10 bases align to TRBD2. Germline V CDR1 and CDR2: GTSNPN, SVGIG (reference sequence). Trimming took 0 bases from V and 3 from J; bases not matched to a gene: 2. CDR3 size: 15 residues. This chain's CDR3 is CAWSVGLADYNEQFF. CDR3 nucleotide sequence: TGTGCCTGGAGTGTAGGACTAGCGGACTACAATGAGCAGTTCTTC. Full variable domain (remainder filled in from reference TRBV30 and TRBJ2-1): SQTIHQWPATLVQPVGSPLSLECTVEGTSNPNLYWYRQAAGRGLQLLFYSVGIGQISSEVPQNLSASRPQDRQFILSSKKLLLSDSGFYLCAWSVGLADYNEQFFGPGTRLTVL.

The gene calls are TRBV27 and TRBJ2-1, with D hard to call. Germline V gene sequence: CDR1 MNHEY, CDR2 SMNVEV (reference sequence). The CDR3 is 12 residues long. V lost 3 bases, J lost 10 bases, and 10 bases lay in between. CDR3 bases: TGTGCCAGCAGTTTTTCGTCTAGGGAGCAGTTCTTC. Protein product: CASSFSSREQFF.

This clone was detected a few times. The chain has TRBV11-2 and TRBJ2-1; perhaps TRBD1 as D (6 bases). The CDR3 is 14 amino acids. V gave up 5 bases and J gave up 8 bases, with 16 bases separating them. Germline CDR1 is SGHAT and CDR2 is FQNNGV. Here the CDR3 reads CASSHPPGAYEQFF. CDR3 nucleotides: TGTGCCAGCAGCCATCCCCCAGGGGCATATGAGCAGTTCTTC.

This clone was detected a few times. V is TRBV11-2 and J is TRBJ2-7; D perhaps matches TRBD2 (6 bases). This CDR3 region has 16 residues. Germline V lookup: CDR1 SGHAT, CDR2 FQNNGV. The ends were cut back, 6 bases at V and 0 bases at J, with 18 bases in the middle. The CDR3 is CASSRAAGTGSYEQYF. The CDR3 DNA sequence: TGTGCCAGCAGTCGGGCTGCCGGGACTGGCTCCTACGAGCAGTACTTC.

The rearrangement uses TRBV5-6 and TRBJ2-2; unclear D gene. Trimming cost V 2 bases and J 0 bases, with 11 bases left between them. CDR1 and CDR2 from the germline V gene are SGHDT and YYEEEE. CDR3 length: 16 residues. The CDR3 DNA is TGTGCCAGCAGCTTAAGCCTCACCACGAACACCGGGGAGCTGTTTTTT. Translating it yields CASSLSLTTNTGELFF. Full variable domain (outside the CDR3, taken from reference TRBV5-6 and TRBJ2-2): DAGVTQSPTHLIKTRGQQVTLRCSPKSGHDTVSWYQQALGQGPQFIFQYYEEEERQRGNFPDRFSGHQFPNYSSELNVNALLLGDSALYLCASSLSLTTNTGELFFGEGSRLTVL.

J is TRBJ1-2 and V is TRBV28; 7 bases are shared with TRBD1. The germline CDR1 and CDR2 sequences are MDHEN and SYDVKM. V shed 7 bases and J 4 bases; nucleotides not matched to a gene: 6. The CDR3 covers 13 residues. CDR3 in DNA: TGTGCCAGCAAGGGTCCAGGGGGCTATGGCTACACCTTC. Translating it yields CASKGPGGYGYTF.